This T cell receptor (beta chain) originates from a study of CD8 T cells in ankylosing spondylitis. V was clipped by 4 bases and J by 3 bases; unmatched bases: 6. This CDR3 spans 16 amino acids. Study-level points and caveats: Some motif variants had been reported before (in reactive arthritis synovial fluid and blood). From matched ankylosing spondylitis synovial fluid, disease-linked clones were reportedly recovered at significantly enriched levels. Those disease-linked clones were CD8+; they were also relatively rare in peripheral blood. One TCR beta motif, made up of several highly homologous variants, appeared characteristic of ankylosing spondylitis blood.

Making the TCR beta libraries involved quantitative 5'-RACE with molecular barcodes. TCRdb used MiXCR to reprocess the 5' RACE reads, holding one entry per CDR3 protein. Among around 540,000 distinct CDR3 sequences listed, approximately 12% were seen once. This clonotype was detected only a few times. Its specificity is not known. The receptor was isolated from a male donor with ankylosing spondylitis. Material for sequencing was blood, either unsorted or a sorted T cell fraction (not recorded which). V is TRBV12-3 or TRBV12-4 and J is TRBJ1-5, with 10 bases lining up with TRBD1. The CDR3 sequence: CASSSGGTGDNQPQHF. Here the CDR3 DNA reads TGTGCCAGCAGTTCAGGGGGGACAGGGGACAATCAGCCCCAGCATTTT.